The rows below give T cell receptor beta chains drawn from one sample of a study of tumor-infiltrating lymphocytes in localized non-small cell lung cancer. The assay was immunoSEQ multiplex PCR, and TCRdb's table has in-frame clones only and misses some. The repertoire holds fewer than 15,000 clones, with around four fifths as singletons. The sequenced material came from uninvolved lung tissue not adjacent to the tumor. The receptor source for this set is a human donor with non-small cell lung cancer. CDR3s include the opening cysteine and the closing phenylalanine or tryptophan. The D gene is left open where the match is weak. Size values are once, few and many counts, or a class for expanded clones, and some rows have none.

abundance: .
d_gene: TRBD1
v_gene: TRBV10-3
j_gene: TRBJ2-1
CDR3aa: CAISEHGQGARDEQFF
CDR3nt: TGTGCCATCAGTGAGCATGGACAGGGGGCCCGCGATGAGCAGTTCTTC

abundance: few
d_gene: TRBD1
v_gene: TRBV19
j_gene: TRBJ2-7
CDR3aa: CASSIVGTGSYEQYF
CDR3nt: TGTGCCAGTAGTATAGTGGGGACAGGGTCCTACGAGCAGTACTTC

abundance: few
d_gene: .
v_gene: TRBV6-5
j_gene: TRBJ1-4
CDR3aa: CASSYRHHRDEKLFF
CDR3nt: TGTGCCAGCAGTTACCGACACCACCGGGATGAAAAACTGTTTTTT

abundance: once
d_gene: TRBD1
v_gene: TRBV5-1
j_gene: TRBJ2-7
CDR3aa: CASSSSTGGYEQYF
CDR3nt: TGCGCCAGCAGCTCCTCGACAGGGGGCTACGAGCAGTACTTC

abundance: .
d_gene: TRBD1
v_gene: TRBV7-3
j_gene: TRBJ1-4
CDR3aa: CASSSAGTGNEKLFF
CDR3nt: TGTGCCAGCAGCTCGGCTGGGACAGGGAATGAAAAACTGTTTTTT

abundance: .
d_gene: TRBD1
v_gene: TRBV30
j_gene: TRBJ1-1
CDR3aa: CAFGPGGFMNTEAFF
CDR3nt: TGTGCCTTCGGTCCAGGGGGATTTATGAACACTGAAGCTTTCTTT

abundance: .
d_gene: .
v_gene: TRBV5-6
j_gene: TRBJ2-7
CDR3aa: CASSLRRGGFSYEQYF
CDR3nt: TGTGCCAGCAGCTTGAGGAGGGGGGGGTTCTCCTACGAGCAGTACTTC

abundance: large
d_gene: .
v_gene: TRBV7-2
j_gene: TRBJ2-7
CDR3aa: CASSLNAGHYEQYF
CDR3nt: TGTGCCAGCAGCTTAAATGCGGGACACTACGAGCAGTACTTC

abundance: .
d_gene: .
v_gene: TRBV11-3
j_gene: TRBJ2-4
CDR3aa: CASSLGGLENIQYF
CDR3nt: TGTGCCAGCAGCTTAGGAGGGCTCGAAAACATTCAGTACTTC

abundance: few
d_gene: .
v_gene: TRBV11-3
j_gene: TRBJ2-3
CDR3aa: CASGGLLTDTQYF
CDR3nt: TGTGCCAGCGGGGGACTTCTCACAGATACGCAGTATTTT

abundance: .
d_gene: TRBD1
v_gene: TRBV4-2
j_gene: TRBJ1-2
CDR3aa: CASSQDLRTGGSSYGYTF
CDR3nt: TGTGCCAGCAGCCAAGATCTCAGGACAGGGGGCTCTTCCTATGGCTACACCTTC

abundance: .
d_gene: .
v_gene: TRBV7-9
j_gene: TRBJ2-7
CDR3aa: CASSPGIGPSYEQYF
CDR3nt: TGTGCCAGCAGCCCAGGGATAGGGCCCTCCTACGAGCAGTACTTC

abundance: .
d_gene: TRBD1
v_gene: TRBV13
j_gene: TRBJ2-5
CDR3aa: CASSSIPGTGVETQYF
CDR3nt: TGTGCCAGCAGCTCAATACCCGGGACAGGGGTAGAGACCCAGTACTTC

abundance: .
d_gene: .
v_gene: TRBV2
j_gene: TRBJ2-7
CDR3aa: CASSSDEQYF
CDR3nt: TGTGCCAGCAGTTCCGACGAGCAGTACTTC

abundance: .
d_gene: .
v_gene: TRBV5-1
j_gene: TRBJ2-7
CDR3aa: CASSPRTGYEQYF
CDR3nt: TGCGCCAGCAGCCCTCGCACTGGGTACGAGCAGTACTTC

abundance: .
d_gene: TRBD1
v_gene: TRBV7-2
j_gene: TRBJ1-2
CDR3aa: CASSSPWDRGNYGYTF
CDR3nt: TGTGCCAGCAGCTCCCCTTGGGACAGGGGGAACTATGGCTACACCTTC

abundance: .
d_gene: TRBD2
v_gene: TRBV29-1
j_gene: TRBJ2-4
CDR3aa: CSVKGLAENIQYF
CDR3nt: TGCAGCGTTAAGGGACTAGCGGAAAACATTCAGTACTTC

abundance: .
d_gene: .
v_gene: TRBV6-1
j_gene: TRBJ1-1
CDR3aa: CASSETLQGSAFF
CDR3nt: TGTGCCAGCAGTGAAACTTTACAAGGGAGCGCTTTCTTT

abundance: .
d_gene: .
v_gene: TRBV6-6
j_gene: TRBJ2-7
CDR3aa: CASSYLLSSSYEQYF
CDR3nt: TGTGCCAGCAGTTATCTTTTATCGAGCTCCTACGAGCAGTACTTC

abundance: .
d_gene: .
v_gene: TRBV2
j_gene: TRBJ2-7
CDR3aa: CASSYDRYEQYF
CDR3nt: TGTGCCAGCAGTTACGACCGCTACGAGCAGTACTTC

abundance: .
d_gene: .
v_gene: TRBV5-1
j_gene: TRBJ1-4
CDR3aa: CASRYGTENEKLFF
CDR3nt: TGCGCCAGCAGATATGGGACGGAGAATGAAAAACTGTTTTTT

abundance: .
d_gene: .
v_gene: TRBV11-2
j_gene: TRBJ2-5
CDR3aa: CASSPQTVWKTQYF
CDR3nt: TGTGCCAGCAGCCCACAGACGGTTTGGAAGACCCAGTACTTC

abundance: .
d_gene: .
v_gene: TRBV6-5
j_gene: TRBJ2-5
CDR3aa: CASSYSVWPQYF
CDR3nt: TGTGCCAGCAGTTACTCGGTCTGGCCCCAGTACTTC

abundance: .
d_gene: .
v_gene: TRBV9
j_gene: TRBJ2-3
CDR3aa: CASSVTGTGTDTQYF
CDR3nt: TGTGCCAGCAGCGTCACCGGGACCGGCACAGATACGCAGTATTTT

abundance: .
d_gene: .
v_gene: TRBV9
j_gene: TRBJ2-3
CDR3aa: CASSVGGSPTDTQYF
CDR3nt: TGTGCCAGCAGCGTAGGGGGGTCCCCCACAGATACGCAGTATTTT

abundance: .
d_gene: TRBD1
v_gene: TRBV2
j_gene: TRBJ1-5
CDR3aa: CASRSDRALQPQHF
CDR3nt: TGTGCCAGCAGATCGGACAGGGCCTTGCAGCCCCAGCATTTT

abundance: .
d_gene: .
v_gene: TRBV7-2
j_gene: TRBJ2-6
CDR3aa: CASTQVLSGANVLTF
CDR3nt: TGTGCCAGCACCCAAGTACTCTCTGGGGCCAACGTCCTGACTTTC

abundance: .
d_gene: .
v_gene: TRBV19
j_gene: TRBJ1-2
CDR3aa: CASTQSEQAVFRGYTF
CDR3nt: TGTGCCAGTACTCAATCAGAACAGGCAGTGTTTCGTGGCTACACCTTC

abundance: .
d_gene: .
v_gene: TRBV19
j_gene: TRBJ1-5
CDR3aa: CASSIEVGNQPQHF
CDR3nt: TGTGCCAGTAGTATCGAGGTGGGCAATCAGCCCCAGCATTTT

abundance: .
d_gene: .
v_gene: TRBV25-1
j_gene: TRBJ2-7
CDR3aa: CASRGWSEQYF
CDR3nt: TGTGCCAGCAGGGGGTGGAGCGAGCAGTACTTC

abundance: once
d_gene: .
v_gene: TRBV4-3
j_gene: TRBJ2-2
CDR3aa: CASSPFRGRNTGELFF
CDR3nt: TGCGCCAGCAGCCCATTCAGGGGCCGGAACACCGGGGAGCTGTTTTTT

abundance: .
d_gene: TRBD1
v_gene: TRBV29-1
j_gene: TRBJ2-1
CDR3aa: CSVRTGGWNEQFF
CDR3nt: TGCAGCGTTCGGACAGGGGGATGGAATGAGCAGTTCTTC